This record concerns one TCR beta chain sequence. Its antigen remains unidentified. Germline CDR1 is MNHEY and CDR2 is SVGAGI. This CDR3 region has 15 residues. V dropped 5 bases and J dropped 4; count of bases not matched to a gene: 8. The source of the sample is a study of graft-versus-host responses after intestinal transplantation. Assay: immunoSEQ multiplex PCR; the TCRdb copy retains only in-frame clones and omits some. The sample contains approximately 97,000 clones, around 90% of which appear only once. Study-level points and caveats: Recipient marrow showed GvH clones, some seen first in ileum or blood.

The starting material was unstimulated CD8+ T cells sorted from spleen or lymph node cells, obtained before transplant. J is TRBJ2-1 and V is TRBV6-5; TRBD1 agrees at 7 bases. This receptor was obtained from a human donor who was the organ donor for an intestinal transplant. The CDR3 nucleotides are TGTGCCAGCAGTCACTGGACACAGGGGTACAATGAGCAGTTCTTC. Protein: CASSHWTQGYNEQFF.